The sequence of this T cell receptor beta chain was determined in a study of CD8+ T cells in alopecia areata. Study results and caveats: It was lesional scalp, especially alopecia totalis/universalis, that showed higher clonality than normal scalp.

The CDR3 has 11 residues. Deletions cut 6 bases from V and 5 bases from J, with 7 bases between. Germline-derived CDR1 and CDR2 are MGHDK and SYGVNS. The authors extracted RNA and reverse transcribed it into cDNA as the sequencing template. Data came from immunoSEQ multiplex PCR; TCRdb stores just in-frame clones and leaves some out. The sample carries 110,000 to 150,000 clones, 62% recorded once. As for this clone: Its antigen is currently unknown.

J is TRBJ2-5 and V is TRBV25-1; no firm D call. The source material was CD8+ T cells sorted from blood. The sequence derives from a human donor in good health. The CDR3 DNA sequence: TGTGCCAGCAGGTTTGGGGAGACCCAGTACTTC. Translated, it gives CASRFGETQYF.